This note documents a single TCR beta chain sequence. Its antigen remains unknown. The entry originates in a study of blood T cells in healthy people across ages. Study-wide results and limits: Across the age range, TCR beta diversity per million T cells fell in a roughly linear way.

Primed by a sample-barcoded 5' primer and a J-beta primer mix, a second PCR proceeded for roughly 7 to 12 cycles. All cDNA molecules were each tagged by a template-switch adaptor with 12 random nucleotides. TCRdb reanalysed the 5' RACE reads using MiXCR and keeps one entry per CDR3 protein. The table records about a million distinct CDR3 sequences, around 46% of them present only once. No fewer than 5.5 micrograms of total RNA were isolated from every sample. Looked up from germline, CDR1 is SGHTA and CDR2 is FQGNSA. This CDR3 is built from 13 residues. Material: blood. This clonotype was sampled from a man aged 30 to 39 in good health. The chain is built from TRBV7-2 and TRBJ2-5; tentative D call: TRBD2 (6 bases). Matching the DNA end better, TRBJ2-7 makes the J call doubtful. The CDR3 DNA reads as TGTGCCAGCAGCTTCCTGACTAGTAACGAGCAGTACTTC. Translating it yields CASSFLTSNEQYF.